The T cell receptor beta chain described here comes from a study of blood T cells in healthy people across ages (dated by TCRdb to about 2015). Turning to the overall study: In model experiments, template switching captured roughly one uniquely barcoded TCR beta cDNA molecule for every two T cells. The study measured age-related changes in TCR beta repertoire diversity using deep sequencing normalized with unique cDNA molecular identifiers. Four age groups were formed from the donors: young (average 16 years), middle-aged (approximately 40), aged (over 55) and long-lived (roughly 88). To avoid experimental bias, donors of different ages were spread randomly across the sequencing lanes. The study analyzed two additional independent replicas of 1 million unique cDNA reads from the same blood draw for two donors, one aged 18 to 29 and one aged 80 or older. Beyond this particular receptor, the publication reports: Estimates of total diversity based on one million sequenced T cells were considered lower bounds and underestimates. A strong correlation was found between observed TCR beta diversity and the percentage of naive T cells measured by flow cytometry. The long-lived group showed more naive CD4+ T cells, fewer expanded clones and increased TCR diversity than the aged group, suggesting age selection. The CMV infection status of donors was not known, potentially confounding age-related changes in expanded clonotypes. Observed TCR beta diversity per million T cells fell roughly linearly with age, and a significant reduction was already apparent by age roughly 40. Since profiling was done on bulk unsorted PBMCs, naive and antigen-experienced compartments could not be conclusively compared.

The donors were under 40 Caucasian individuals from Russia, aged roughly 6 to 90 years, who were systemically healthy. Ten milliliters of peripheral blood were collected from each donor into EDTA-treated Vacutainer tubes. Ficoll-Paque density-gradient centrifugation was used to isolate PBMCs, with at least 6.5 million per sample. Trizol reagent was used to extract total RNA from PBMCs, with at least 6 micrograms per sample. For every donor, an aliquot of PBMCs went through flow cytometry to measure the percentages of naive CD45RAhigh/CD27high T cells. Receptors were amplified or captured by 5' RACE. Sequencing was carried out with an Illumina HiSeq 2500. A second PCR of about 6 to 11 cycles was performed with a sample-barcoded 5' primer and a J-beta primer mix. A unique molecular identifier was introduced onto each TCR beta cDNA molecule by a template-switch 5' adaptor carrying 12 random nucleotides. At least 2.5 million CDR3-containing paired-end reads were obtained from each sample. First-strand cDNA synthesis was performed from all RNA using the Mint cDNA synthesis kit, with priming by a TRBC-specific oligonucleotide. Following uracil-DNA glycosylase treatment, all cDNA underwent a first 18-cycle PCR with the universal primers M1SS and BC2_uni_R. In the authors' own workflow: For normalization, 1 million high-quality reads were randomly selected from each sample, with every read carrying a distinct molecular identifier. Reads sharing molecular identifiers were discarded rather than binned into consensus sequences. CDR3 identification, clonotype clustering and error correction used MiTCR with a Q25 quality threshold and the strictest error-elimination algorithm. A nonparametric unseen species model with Euler transformation was used to estimate lower-bound total TCR beta diversity. TCRdb reprocessing: public reads trimmed at Q25 with fastp, clones called with MiXCR, in-frame beta chains kept. Entries that share a CDR3 protein sequence are merged under the most common genes and DNA. The V and J calls and clone size come from TCRdb's table, not from the authors' own analysis. Present in this sample are roughly 1.5 million distinct CDR3 sequences, approximately 39% of which were seen just once. Clones ranked in the top ten supply less than 5% of the sample.

Details on this clonotype: The antigen this receptor binds is unknown. No base quality information exists; no much larger clone differs at one position.

From a lookup of the germline V gene (reference sequence), CDR1 and CDR2 are MNHNY and SVGAGI. The junction carries 7 bases between V and J, which are trimmed by 4 bases and 0 bases respectively. From its cysteine to its phenylalanine, the CDR3 spans 14 amino acids. Kept here is only the CDR3 DNA, which spans 42 bases and is read in frame from base 1. The sequenced sample was blood. This clonotype was obtained from a woman between 18 and 30 years old in good health. The rearranged chain carries TRBV6-6 and TRBJ1-5, with no reliable assignment of the D segment. The sequenced DNA is TGTGCCAGCAGTTCCGGAAATAGCAATCAGCCCCAGCATTTT. Translated, this gives CASSSGNSNQPQHF.